This TCR beta chain was retrieved from a study of beta chain features in type 1 diabetes. In the study overall: Roughly 110,000,000 sorted cells were examined across all samples. Study-level findings and limits: VDJ junctions sequenced from type 1 diabetes patients showed fewer insertions and more deletions. Shorter templates may be favored by PCR, equally so in patients and controls.

From germline, CDR1 is SEHNR and CDR2 FQNEAQ (reference sequence). The CDR3 extends over 14 amino acids. Germline trimming cut 5 bases from V and 2 bases from J; bases unmatched to any gene: 2. The investigators reverse transcribed all of the isolated RNA, so they sequenced expressed TCRB transcripts. Profiling relied on immunoSEQ multiplex PCR, and the TCRdb table lists in-frame clones only, not all of them. Altogether 300,000 to 400,000 clones are present, about 10% being singletons, with the ten largest covering about 0.015%. On this clone: Its antigen is currently unknown.

The receptor was derived from a woman aged 30 to 39 in good health. Sequencing was done on a sample of naive CD4+ T cells from blood. This chain links TRBV7-9 with TRBJ2-2, with 7 bases matching TRBD2. The CDR3 sequence is CASSPSGNTGELFF. CDR3 nucleotide sequence: TGTGCCAGCAGCCCTAGCGGAAACACCGGGGAGCTGTTTTTT.